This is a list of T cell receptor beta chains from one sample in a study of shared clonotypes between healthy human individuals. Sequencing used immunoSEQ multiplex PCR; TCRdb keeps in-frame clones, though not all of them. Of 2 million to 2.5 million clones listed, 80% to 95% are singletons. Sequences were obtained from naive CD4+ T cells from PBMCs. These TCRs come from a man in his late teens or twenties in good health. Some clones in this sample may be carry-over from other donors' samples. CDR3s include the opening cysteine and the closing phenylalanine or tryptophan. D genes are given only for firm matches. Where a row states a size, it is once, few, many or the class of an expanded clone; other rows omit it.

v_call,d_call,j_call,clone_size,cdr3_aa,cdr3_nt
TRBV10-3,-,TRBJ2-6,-,CAATGGRGVESGANVLTF,TGTGCCGCCACCGGGGGCAGGGGAGTCGAGTCTGGGGCCAACGTCCTGACTTTC
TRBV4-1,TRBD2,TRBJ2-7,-,CASSQMGGLAGVEQYF,TGCGCCAGCAGCCAAATGGGGGGTCTAGCGGGAGTCGAGCAGTACTTC
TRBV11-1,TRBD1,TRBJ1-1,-,CASSPRTGIEAFF,TGTGCCAGCAGCCCTCGGACAGGGATTGAAGCTTTCTTT
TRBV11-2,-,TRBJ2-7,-,CASSLLGREHEQYF,TGTGCCAGCAGCCTCTTAGGGAGAGAACACGAGCAGTACTTC
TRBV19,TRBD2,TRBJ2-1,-,CASSLAPGTSGIPYNEQFF,TGTGCCAGTAGTCTCGCCCCCGGGACTAGCGGGATCCCCTACAATGAGCAGTTCTTC
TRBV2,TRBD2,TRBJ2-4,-,CASSASSGLAGGQENIQYF,TGTGCCAGCAGTGCTAGTTCGGGACTAGCGGGAGGGCAGGAAAACATTCAGTACTTC
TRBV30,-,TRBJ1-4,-,CAWSVWDPGRLQKLFF,TGTGCCTGGAGTGTATGGGACCCTGGCCGATTGCAAAAACTGTTTTTT
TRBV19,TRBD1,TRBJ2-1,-,CASMGPGQGYNEQFF,TGTGCCAGTATGGGACCGGGACAGGGCTACAATGAGCAGTTCTTC
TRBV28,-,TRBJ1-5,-,CASHSREPQHF,TGTGCCAGTCACTCCCGGGAGCCCCAGCATTTT
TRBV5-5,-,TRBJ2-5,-,CASSSRAETQYF,TGTGCCAGCAGCTCGAGGGCAGAGACCCAGTACTTC
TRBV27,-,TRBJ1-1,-,CARETTLNTEAFF,TGTGCCAGAGAAACGACATTGAACACTGAAGCTTTCTTT
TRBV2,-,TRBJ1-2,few,CASRTDSGYTF,TGTGCCAGCAGGACCGACAGTGGCTACACCTTC
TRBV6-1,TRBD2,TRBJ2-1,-,CASSGTSGRRDEQFF,TGTGCCAGCAGTGGGACTAGCGGGAGAAGGGATGAGCAGTTCTTC
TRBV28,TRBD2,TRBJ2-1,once,CASSSFGLAGVDEQFF,TGTGCCAGCAGTTCGTTTGGTCTAGCGGGAGTTGATGAGCAGTTCTTC
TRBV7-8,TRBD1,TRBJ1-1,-,CASSLTGWEAFF,TGTGCCAGCAGCCTGACAGGGTGGGAAGCTTTCTTT
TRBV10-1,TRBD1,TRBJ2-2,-,CASSSGGWTGELFF,TGCGCCAGCAGTTCAGGGGGATGGACCGGGGAGCTGTTTTTT
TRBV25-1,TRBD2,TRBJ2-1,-,CASSVGGTTNYNEQFF,TGTGCCAGCAGCGTGGGGGGGACTACGAACTACAATGAGCAGTTCTTC
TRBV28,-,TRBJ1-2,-,CASGGFNYGYTF,TGTGCCAGCGGAGGGTTCAACTATGGCTACACCTTC
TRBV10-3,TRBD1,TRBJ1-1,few,CAISESGTGGTEAFF,TGTGCCATCAGTGAGTCAGGGACAGGTGGTACTGAAGCTTTCTTT
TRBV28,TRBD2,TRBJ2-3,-,CASRSGGGDTDTQYF,TGTGCCAGCAGATCGGGAGGAGGGGACACAGATACGCAGTATTTT
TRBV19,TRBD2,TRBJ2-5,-,CSTGGETQYF,TGTTCTACGGGGGGAGAGACCCAGTACTTC
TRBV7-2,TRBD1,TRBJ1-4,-,CASSSQGQTGEKLFF,TGTGCCAGCAGCTCGCAGGGACAGACTGGGGAAAAACTGTTTTTT
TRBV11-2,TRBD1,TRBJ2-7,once,CASSQSLAGGSYEQYF,TGTGCCAGCAGCCAGAGCTTAGCAGGGGGCTCCTACGAGCAGTACTTC
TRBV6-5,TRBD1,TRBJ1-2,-,CASSTSGTGYGYTF,TGTGCCAGCAGTACGTCCGGGACAGGGTATGGCTACACCTTC
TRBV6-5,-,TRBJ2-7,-,CASSLGDGPFREQYF,TGTGCCAGCTCACTGGGGGACGGCCCTTTCAGGGAGCAGTACTTC
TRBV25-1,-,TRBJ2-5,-,CASSPRTRRETQYF,TGTGCCAGCAGTCCGCGGACACGGCGGGAGACCCAGTACTTC
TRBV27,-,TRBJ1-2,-,CASSLSWRSLYGYTF,TGTGCCAGCAGTTTATCGTGGAGGAGCCTCTATGGCTACACCTTC
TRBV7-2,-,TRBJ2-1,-,CASSFMAASYNEQFF,TGTGCCAGCAGCTTTATGGCAGCCTCCTACAATGAGCAGTTCTTC
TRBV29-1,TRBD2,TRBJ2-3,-,CSADSPGGRAPDTQYF,TGCAGCGCGGACTCTCCGGGCGGGAGGGCCCCGGATACGCAGTATTTT
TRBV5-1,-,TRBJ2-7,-,CASSLGQVLAYEQYF,TGCGCCAGCAGCTTGGGACAGGTTTTGGCTTACGAGCAGTACTTC
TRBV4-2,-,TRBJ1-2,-,CASSQDTGQAGYTF,TGTGCCAGCAGCCAGGATACAGGGCAGGCTGGCTACACCTTC
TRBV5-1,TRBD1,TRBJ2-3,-,CASSWGQGVDTQYF,TGCGCCAGCAGCTGGGGACAGGGCGTAGATACGCAGTATTTT
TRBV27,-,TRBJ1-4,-,CASSSGNWVEKLFF,TGTGCCAGCAGTTCAGGCAATTGGGTTGAAAAACTGTTTTTT
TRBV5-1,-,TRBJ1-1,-,CASSLVLGENTEAFF,TGCGCCAGCAGCTTGGTGTTGGGGGAGAACACTGAAGCTTTCTTT
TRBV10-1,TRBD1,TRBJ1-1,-,CASRNHRGGNMNTEAFF,TGCGCCAGCAGGAATCACAGGGGAGGGAACATGAACACTGAAGCTTTCTTT
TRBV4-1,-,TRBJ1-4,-,CASSPLGLGKLFF,TGCGCCAGCAGCCCCTTAGGCCTTGGAAAACTGTTTTTT
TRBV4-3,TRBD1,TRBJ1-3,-,CASSQDRGLGNTIYF,TGCGCCAGCAGCCAAGACAGGGGGCTTGGAAACACCATATATTTT
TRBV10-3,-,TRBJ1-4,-,CAISESGQPNEKLFF,TGTGCCATCAGTGAGTCGGGGCAGCCTAATGAAAAACTGTTTTTT
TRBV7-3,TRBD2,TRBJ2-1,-,CASSLSAASGNNEQFF,TGTGCCAGCAGCTTAAGCGCGGCTAGCGGTAACAATGAGCAGTTCTTC